The T cell receptor (beta chain) described here comes from a study of Ad26.COV2.S vaccination and SARS-CoV-2 variants. In the study overall: Donor was assigned to the Ad26.COV2.S arm of trial COV1001.

With 4 bases removed from V and 1 base from J, the gap between germline ends came to 13 bases. Looked up from germline, CDR1 is SGHRS and CDR2 is YFSETQ. This CDR3 has 15 residues. TCRdb's table, derived via immunoSEQ multiplex PCR, lists solely in-frame clones and lacks some. The sample records 350,000 to 400,000 clones, about 88% being singletons. Study-level points and caveats: The placebo group had lower spike-specific TCR breadth than the vaccine recipients did.

Treatment: 15 to 20 received Ad26.COV2.S at low or high dose, single or two shots; about 5 received placebo; per-sample allocation not given. Samples were taken on day 63 after the first vaccine or placebo injection. Donor was an adult aged 18-55 years in Boston. In the vaccine, an Ad26 vector expressed the SARS-CoV-2 spike of the Wuhan strain. In the case of this clone: The target antigen is unknown.

The sample was peripheral blood, taken in a trial of Ad26.COV2.S vaccine versus placebo. The receptor's source is a person between 18 and 65 years old who received the Ad26.COV2.S COVID-19 vaccine or a placebo. This chain connects TRBV5-1 to TRBJ2-3; D is undetermined. CDR3 protein: CASSTASPGTDTQYF. As DNA, the CDR3 is TGCGCCAGCAGCACCGCCAGTCCGGGCACAGATACGCAGTATTTT.